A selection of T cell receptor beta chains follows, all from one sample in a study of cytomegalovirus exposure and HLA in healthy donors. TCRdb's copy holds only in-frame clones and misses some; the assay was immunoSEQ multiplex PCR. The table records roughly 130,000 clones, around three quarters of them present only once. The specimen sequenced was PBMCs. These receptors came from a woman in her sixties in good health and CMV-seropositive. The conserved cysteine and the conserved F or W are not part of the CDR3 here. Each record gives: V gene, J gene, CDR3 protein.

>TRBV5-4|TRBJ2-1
ASRRPGTGAYNEQF
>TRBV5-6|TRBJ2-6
ASSPGTVSGANVLT
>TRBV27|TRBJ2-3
ASSKETGDTQY
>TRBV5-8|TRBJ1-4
ASSFGTGEKNEKLF
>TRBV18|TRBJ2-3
ASSQDRYTQY
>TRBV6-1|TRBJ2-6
ACRGLESGANVLT
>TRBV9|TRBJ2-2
ASSVGLAGAYNTGELF
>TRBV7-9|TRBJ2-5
ASRRTGAMETQY
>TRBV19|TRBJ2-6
ASQEGRTGANVLT
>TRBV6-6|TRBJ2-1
ASIGGSSYNEQF
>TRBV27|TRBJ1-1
ASSLSRSGTEAF
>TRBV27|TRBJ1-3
ASSLQAYSGNTIY
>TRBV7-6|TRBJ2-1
ASSGPGDSYNEQF
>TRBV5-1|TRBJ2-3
ASSLGTHTDTQY
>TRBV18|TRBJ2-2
ASSPAGRGGGELF
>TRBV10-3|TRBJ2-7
AISGQGVYEQY
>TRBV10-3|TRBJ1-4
AISEDRVPTNEKLF
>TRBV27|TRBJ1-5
ASKRIFDNQPQH
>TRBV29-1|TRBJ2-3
SVGGSSTDTQY
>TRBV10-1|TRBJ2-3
ASSEGPSFIGTDTQY
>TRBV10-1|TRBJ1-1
ASSESPEAEAF
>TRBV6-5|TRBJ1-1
ASSYGQGGTEAF
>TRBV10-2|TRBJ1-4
ASLPATNEKLF
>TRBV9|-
ASSVEQVGEQY
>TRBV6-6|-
ASIPTGVLYEQY
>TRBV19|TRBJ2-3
ASSIWSGGSTDTQY
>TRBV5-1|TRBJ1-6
ASSSDRNSPLH
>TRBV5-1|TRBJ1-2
ASSLAGEGGYT
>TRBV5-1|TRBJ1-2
ASSLLTGKGYGYT
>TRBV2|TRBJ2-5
ASRAGTSGGHQETQY
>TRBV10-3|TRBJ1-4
AIRAGGSGEKLF
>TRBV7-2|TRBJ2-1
ASRSGLNEQF
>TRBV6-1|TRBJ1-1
ASSGSARDSTTEAF
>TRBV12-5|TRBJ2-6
ASGLGGSSGANVLT
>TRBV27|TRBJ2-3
ASSTRTGGLADTQY
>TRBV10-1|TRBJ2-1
ASSTGSYNEQF
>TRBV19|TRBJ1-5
ATGGNQPQH
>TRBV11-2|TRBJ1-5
ASSLDVNQPQH
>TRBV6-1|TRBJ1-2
ASSTGEFALGYT
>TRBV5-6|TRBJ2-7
ASSLGRLMTYEQY
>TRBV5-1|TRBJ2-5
ASSLVLAGVTQY
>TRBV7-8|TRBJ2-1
ASSSGSGPRNEQF
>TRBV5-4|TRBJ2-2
ASSPTGKDSGELF
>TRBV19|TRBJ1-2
ASSGRDRGPNYGYT
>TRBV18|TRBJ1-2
ASSADRDYSGYT
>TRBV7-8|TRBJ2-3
ASTPGAGGGTDTQY
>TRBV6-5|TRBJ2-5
ASSSMGPGWY